The next 14 T cell receptor beta chains were all read from a single sample in a study of blood T cell repertoires in COVID-19. TCRdb keeps only in-frame clones here, not all; method: immunoSEQ multiplex PCR. The data contain 87,000 or so clones, more than 70% of them seen just once; the ten biggest clones take up 7.4%. Sequencing was carried out using peripheral blood. Source of these receptors: a human donor with acute or convalescent COVID-19. The donor label of this sample is uncertain.

This sequence joins TRBV6-5 and TRBJ2-7, with D tentatively TRBD1 (6 bases). Trimming removed 6 bases from V and 4 bases from J, with 19 bases in between. The CDR3 runs to 15 residues. CDR1 is MNHEY, CDR2 SVGAGI, per germline. CDR3 sequence (DNA): TGTGCCAGCAGCAGGGGACGGACGGCCTTTTACGAGCAGTACTTC. It yields the protein CASSRGRTAFYEQYF.

V is TRBV28 and J is TRBJ2-5; 9 nucleotides match TRBD1. Germline CDR1 and CDR2: MDHEN and SYDVKM. Trimming at V came to 6 bases and at J to 2 bases, leaving 7 bases not matched to a gene. The CDR3 runs to 15 residues. CDR3 DNA sequence: TGTGCCAGCAGGGCCGGGACAGGGTTTCAAGAGACCCAGTACTTC. Its protein is CASRAGTGFQETQYF.

V and J are TRBV27 and TRBJ2-1, with 12 bases identical to TRBD2. Germline V lookup: CDR1 MNHEY, CDR2 SMNVEV (reference sequence). The length of the CDR3 is 14 residues. V lost 9 bases to trimming and J lost 6 bases; unmatched junction nucleotides: 6. CDR3 sequence (DNA): TGTGCCAGTCACCTAGCGGGGGGGCCCAATGAGCAGTTCTTC. It yields the protein CASHLAGGPNEQFF.

The rearrangement joins TRBV7-2 to TRBJ1-1; D is possibly TRBD1 (6 bases). V was shortened by 4 bases and J by 1 base, with 19 bases between the two germline ends. The CDR3 contains 17 residues. Germline CDR1 and CDR2: SGHTA and FQGNSA. CDR3 coding DNA: TGTGCCAGCAGCTCCCTGCAGGGGCGGATGGGGAACACTGAAGCTTTCTTT. This sequence encodes CASSSLQGRMGNTEAFF. Full variable domain (missing parts from reference TRBV7-2 and TRBJ1-1): GAGVSQSPSNKVTEKGKDVELRCDPISGHTALYWYRQSLGQGLEFLIYFQGNSAPDKSGLPSDRFSAERTGGSVSTLTIQRTQQEDSAVYLCASSSLQGRMGNTEAFFGQGTRLTVV.

The V call is TRBV11-2, the J call TRBJ2-3, with a tentative D call TRBD2 (5 bases). Germline V gene sequence: CDR1 SGHAT, CDR2 FQNNGV. The CDR3 sequence is 15 residues long. Trimming pared 6 bases from V and 4 bases from J, leaving 17 bases between. CDR3 DNA sequence: TGTGCCAGCAGGGGGTTGAGGGCCAGACCAGATACGCAGTATTTT. The encoded protein is CASRGLRARPDTQYF. Drawing the rest from reference TRBV11-2 and TRBJ2-3, the complete variable domain is EAGVAQSPRYKIIEKRQSVAFWCNPISGHATLYWYQQILGQGPKLLIQFQNNGVVDDSQLPKDRFSAERLKGVDSTLKIQPAKLEDSAVYLCASRGLRARPDTQYFGPGTRLTVL.

The chain joins TRBV10-3 to TRBJ1-3; 7 positions agree with TRBD1. The germline gives CDR1 ENHRY, CDR2 SYGVKD. The V gene end was trimmed by 6 bases and the J gene end by 0 bases; junction bases not matched to a gene: 8. CDR3 length equals 16 residues. The CDR3 reads CAISADRVFSGNTIYF. The CDR3 nucleotides read TGTGCCATCAGCGCTGACAGGGTATTCTCTGGAAACACCATATATTTT.

The chain uses TRBV6-5 and TRBJ1-3; D remains unclear. CDR3 size: 15 residues. V lost 6 bases and J lost 0, with 12 bases in between. Per germline, CDR1 MNHEY and CDR2 SVGAGI. CDR3 region: CASRPLRSSGNTIYF. The CDR3, as DNA: TGTGCCAGCAGGCCTTTAAGGAGCTCTGGAAACACCATATATTTT.

The chain joins TRBV24-1 to TRBJ2-1, with 10 positions matching TRBD1. Trimming removed 6 bases from V and 3 bases from J; junction bases left unmatched: 4. Per germline, CDR1 KGHDR and CDR2 SFDVKD. The CDR3 is made up of 15 amino acids. This CDR3 is CATSLGQGGYNEQFF. In nucleotides, the CDR3 is TGTGCCACCAGTCTTGGACAGGGGGGCTACAATGAGCAGTTCTTC.

This clone has more than one count but fewer than ten. J is TRBJ2-7 and V is TRBV5-4, with 7 bases that match TRBD1. The CDR3 extends over 17 amino acids. J gave up 0 bases and V 4 bases, and 13 bases lay outside the gene matches. CDR1 SGHNT and CDR2 YYREEE come from the germline V gene (reference sequence). The DNA of the CDR3 is TGTGCCAGCAGCCCTGAGAGTAGGGGGCCCAGCTCCTACGAGCAGTACTTC. Encoded protein: CASSPESRGPSSYEQYF.

V gene TRBV21-1 combines with J gene TRBJ2-2; the listed D gene, TRBD2, was not tested against the DNA. TRBV21-1 is shown as a pseudogene. This CDR3 region has 12 residues. The CDR3 bases are TGTGCCAGCGGGACTGAGTGCGGGGAGCTGTTTTTT. It specifies CASGTECGELFF.

This sequence joins TRBV6-2 or TRBV6-3 and TRBJ1-1; no firm D call. The CDR3 runs to 14 residues. CDR1 MNHEY and CDR2 SVGEGT come from the germline V gene. The V gene lost 0 bases and the J gene lost 1 base, with 6 bases spanning the gap. This chain's CDR3 is CASSYSAGNTEAFF. DNA of the CDR3: TGTGCCAGCAGTTACTCAGCCGGGAACACTGAAGCTTTCTTT.

V gene TRBV5-1 combines with J gene TRBJ1-1, with D tentatively TRBD1 (5 bases). In germline, CDR1 is SGHRS, CDR2 YFSETQ. Trimming took 1 base from V and 1 from J, leaving 14 bases between them. The CDR3 is 16 amino acids. Here the CDR3 reads CASSLMGGKGNTEAFF. For the CDR3, the DNA is TGCGCCAGCAGCTTGATGGGGGGAAAGGGGAACACTGAAGCTTTCTTT.

The gene calls are TRBV29-1 and TRBJ1-3; D gene ambiguous. The CDR3 length is 14 residues. V was shortened by 3 bases and J by 0 bases, with 9 bases between the two germline ends. Germline values: CDR1 SQVTM, CDR2 ANQGSEA. CDR3 amino acids: CSVEWQNSGNTIYF. The CDR3, as DNA: TGCAGCGTTGAGTGGCAGAACTCTGGAAACACCATATATTTT.

This clone appeared a single time. V is TRBV28 and J is TRBJ2-7; D possibly corresponds to TRBD1 (6 bases). Deletions cut 6 bases from V and 2 bases from J, with 11 bases between. Looked up from germline, CDR1 is MDHEN and CDR2 is SYDVKM. The CDR3 contains 13 residues. The DNA of the CDR3 is TGTGCCAGCAGCCAGGGGCCTGCCTACGAGCAGTACTTC. Protein sequence: CASSQGPAYEQYF.